The 14 T cell receptor beta chains below come from one sample, sequenced in a study of T cells in localized non-small cell lung cancer. The table came from immunoSEQ multiplex PCR; TCRdb's copy has only in-frame clones and leaves some out. The data show approximately 15,000 clones, around 87% seen once. Specimen: peripheral blood mononuclear cells, collected before any cancer treatment. The receptors come from a male donor aged 60 or over with stage II lung adenocarcinoma.

This CDR3 is CASSRPSIAGGGYTQYF. The CDR3 nucleotides are TGTGCCAGCAGTAGACCCTCTATAGCGGGCGGAGGGTATACGCAGTATTTT. The chain combines TRBV27 with TRBJ2-3; 7 nucleotides align to TRBD2. The CDR3 is made up of 17 amino acids. The germline CDR1 and CDR2 sequences are MNHEY and SMNVEV (reference sequence). Germline trimming cut 5 bases from V and 7 bases from J; bases unmatched to any gene: 18.

The chain carries TRBV6-1 and TRBJ2-5, with no clear D. V lost 2 bases and J 4 bases, leaving 11 bases between the germline ends. Germline assignment: CDR1 MNHNS and CDR2 SASEGT. The CDR3 extends over 14 amino acids. The CDR3 region has the DNA TGTGCCAGCAGTGAATTTTATCGGCGAGAGACCCAGTACTTC. Translation: CASSEFYRRETQYF.

A few counts support this clone. V and J are TRBV6-1 and TRBJ2-7; 8 bases map to TRBD2. This CDR3 is built from 15 residues. The V gene's germline CDR1 is MNHNS and CDR2 SASEGT. After removal of 6 bases from V and 1 base from J, the junction contained 8 bases not matched to a gene. In DNA form, the CDR3 reads TGTGCCAGCAGGTTGATGGGACTAGTTTCCTACGAGCAGTACTTC. It specifies CASRLMGLVSYEQYF.

The chain joins TRBV7-7 to TRBJ2-5; 9 positions agree with TRBD1. Per germline, CDR1 SSHAT and CDR2 FNYEAQ (reference sequence). This CDR3 contains 13 residues. With V trimmed by 4 bases and J by 5 bases, 2 bases remained unmatched. DNA of the CDR3: TGTGCCAGCAGCTCGACAGGGGGGGAGACCCAGTACTTC. Translating gives CASSSTGGETQYF.

V is TRBV19 and J is TRBJ1-1; D not resolved. Germline V gene lookup returns CDR1 LNHDA and CDR2 SQIVND (reference sequence). This CDR3 is 14 amino acids long. The V end was cut by 9 bases, the J end by 1 base, with 15 bases between. The CDR3 DNA follows: TGTGCCAGCAGTGGGAGAGCCAGGAACACTGAAGCTTTCTTT. It translates to CASSGRARNTEAFF.

This clone has more than one count but fewer than ten. The V and J genes are TRBV4-1 and TRBJ2-1; 7 nucleotides line up with TRBD2. The junction had 4 bases not matched to a gene; V was cut back by 6 bases and J by 2 bases. CDR1 MGHRA and CDR2 YSYEKL come from the germline V gene. There are 14 residues in the CDR3. In nucleotides, the CDR3 is TGCGCCAGCAGGCCTAGCGGACCCTACAATGAGCAGTTCTTC. Protein product: CASRPSGPYNEQFF.

The chain links TRBV5-4 to TRBJ2-4, with D possibly TRBD1 on 6 matching bases. V was pared by 3 bases and J by 1 base, with 8 bases between. CDR3 length: 14 amino acids. CDR1 and CDR2 from the germline V gene are SGHNT and YYREEE (reference sequence). CDR3 amino acids: CASSSGVAKNIQYF. The CDR3 DNA follows: TGTGCCAGCAGCTCAGGGGTTGCCAAAAACATTCAGTACTTC.

The chain employs TRBV6-5 and TRBJ1-2, with D possibly matching TRBD1 (5 bases). The germline gives CDR1 MNHEY, CDR2 SVGAGI. The V end lost 2 bases, the J end lost 2 bases, and 15 bases lay between the germline ends. The CDR3 runs 16 residues. The CDR3 is CASSYDGRGDNYGYTF. In DNA form, the CDR3 reads TGTGCCAGCAGTTACGACGGACGGGGGGACAACTATGGCTACACCTTC.

The J gene is TRBJ1-2, the V gene TRBV25-1; TRBD1 aligns across 8 bases. Germline V gives CDR1 MGHDK, CDR2 SYGVNS. The CDR3 loop spans 17 amino acids. Trimming at V came to 3 bases and at J to 7 bases, leaving 16 bases not matched to a gene. CDR3 sequence: CASSEGAGGSPRSGYTF. In nucleotides, the CDR3 is TGTGCCAGCAGTGAGGGAGCAGGGGGCTCTCCGAGGAGTGGCTACACCTTC.

The V gene is TRBV4-3, the J gene TRBJ2-7; 8 bases match TRBD2. The length of the CDR3 is 15 residues. The V segment lost 0 bases and the J segment 3 bases; nucleotides outside the gene matches: 4. CDR1 and CDR2 from the germline V gene are LGHNA and YSLEER. The DNA for the CDR3 is TGCGCCAGCAGCCAAGAAACGGGAGGGAGCTACGAGCAGTACTTC. The encoded protein is CASSQETGGSYEQYF.

The chain recombines TRBV27 with TRBJ2-3; 9 nucleotides agree with TRBD2. The CDR3 sequence is 17 residues long. The ends lost 7 bases at V and 7 bases at J; junction bases unmatched: 18. Germline lookup yields CDR1 MNHEY and CDR2 SMNVEV (reference sequence). CDR3 residues: CASKMSGRSTGGNTQYF. The CDR3 DNA follows: TGTGCCAGCAAGATGAGCGGGAGGTCCACCGGGGGCAATACGCAGTATTTT.

In its sample, this clone ranks as medium-sized. The rearrangement uses TRBV11-2 and TRBJ1-3; no reliable D call. This CDR3 spans 16 amino acids. The germline V and J ends were trimmed by 1 base and 4 bases, with 14 bases remaining between them. In germline, CDR1 is SGHAT, CDR2 FQNNGV. The CDR3 DNA follows: TGTGCCAGCAGCTTAGGGCGAACCTCACTCGGAAACACCATATATTTT. This encodes CASSLGRTSLGNTIYF.

This clone was detected only once. V gene TRBV19 combines with J gene TRBJ1-5, with 9 bases identical to TRBD1. Germline CDR1 LNHDA, CDR2 SQIVND (reference sequence). The CDR3 is made up of 14 amino acids. J lost 3 bases, V lost 6 bases, and 3 bases had no gene match. CDR3 in DNA: TGTGCCAGTAGCGTACAGGGGGCCAATCAGCCCCAGCATTTT. Protein: CASSVQGANQPQHF.

This chain joins TRBV7-9 and TRBJ2-3, with 9 bases aligning to TRBD2. V was clipped by 5 bases and J by 4 bases; unmatched bases: 7. The CDR3 has 15 residues. Germline CDR1 reads SEHNR; CDR2 reads FQNEAQ (reference sequence). CDR3 DNA: TGTGCCAGCAGCGCCGTAGCGGGAGAGGCAGATACGCAGTATTTT. It translates to CASSAVAGEADTQYF. The whole variable domain, remainder taken from reference TRBV7-9 and TRBJ2-3, is DTGVSQNPRHKITKRGQNVTFRCDPISEHNRLYWYRQTLGQGPEFLTYFQNEAQLEKSRLLSDRFSAERPKGSFSTLEIQRTEQGDSAMYLCASSAVAGEADTQYFGPGTRLTVL.